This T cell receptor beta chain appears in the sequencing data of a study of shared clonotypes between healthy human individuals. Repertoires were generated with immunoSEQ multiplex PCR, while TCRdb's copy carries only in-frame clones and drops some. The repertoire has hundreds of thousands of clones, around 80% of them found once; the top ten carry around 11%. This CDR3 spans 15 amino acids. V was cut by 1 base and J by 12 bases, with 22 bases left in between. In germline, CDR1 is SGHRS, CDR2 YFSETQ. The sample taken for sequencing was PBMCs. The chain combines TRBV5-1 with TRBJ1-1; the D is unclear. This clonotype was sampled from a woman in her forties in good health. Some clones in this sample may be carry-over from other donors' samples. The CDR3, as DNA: TGCGCCAGCAGCTTGACAGCGGACCCGCTGAAGTCGCCTTTCTTT. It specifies CASSLTADPLKSPFF.